Listed here are 7 T cell receptor beta chains from one sample, sequenced in a study of monozygotic twins with inflammatory bowel disease. TCRdb reworked the 5' RACE reads into one entry per CDR3 protein, no DNA. This table holds about 160,000 distinct CDR3 sequences. The sample was blood. The receptors derive from a human donor with ulcerative colitis or Crohn's disease, or a healthy co-twin of an affected twin (not recorded which).

The chain is built from TRBV5-1 and TRBJ2-2; TCRdb names TRBD1, which stays unverified in the absence of DNA. The CDR3 has 14 residues. Germline CDR1 reads SGHRS; CDR2 reads YFSETQ. The CDR3 reads CASSSSTGPGELFF. Full variable domain (outside the CDR3, taken from reference TRBV5-1 and TRBJ2-2): KAGVTQTPRYLIKTRGQQVTLSCSPISGHRSVSWYQQTPGQGLQFLFEYFSETQRNKGNFPGRFSGRQFSNSRSEMNVSTLELGDSALYLCASSSSTGPGELFFGEGSRLTVL.

The V and J genes are TRBV5-1 and TRBJ1-2. Germline-derived CDR1 and CDR2 are SGHRS and YFSETQ. The length of the CDR3 is 15 residues. The CDR3 sequence: CASSLATVYGNGYTF.

This chain connects TRBV9 to TRBJ2-7; the TCRdb D gene call, TRBD1, has no DNA to confirm it. The CDR3 has 14 residues. CDR1 is SGDLS, CDR2 YYNGEE, per germline. The CDR3 sequence: CASSGRDRGGEQYF.

V usage is TRBV20-1 and J usage is TRBJ2-3; TCRdb proposes TRBD2, but this gene call is untestable without DNA. This CDR3 is 15 amino acids long. The germline V gene has CDR1 DFQATT and CDR2 SNEGSKA (reference sequence). This CDR3 reads CSAEERAGGTDTQYF.

The gene calls are TRBV7-9 and TRBJ2-1; TCRdb's D call of TRBD2 is untestable without DNA. Germline CDR1 is SEHNR and CDR2 is FQNEAQ (reference sequence). The CDR3 loop spans 17 amino acids. The CDR3 sequence: CASTHRLAGDVGNEQFF.

This sequence joins TRBV29-1 and TRBJ2-1; lacking DNA, the TRBD2 call made by TCRdb goes unchecked. Germline V gives CDR1 SQVTM, CDR2 ANQGSEA. The CDR3 runs to 17 residues. The CDR3 region is CSVVSGRAPSSYNEQFF.

This chain's CDR3 is CASSRDRGITSSGNTIYF. The chain employs TRBV5-1 and TRBJ1-3; TCRdb outputs TRBD1, but without DNA this stays unchecked. Germline-derived CDR1 and CDR2 are SGHRS and YFSETQ. CDR3 size: 18 residues.